The 23 T cell receptor beta chains given below trace back to one sample, sequenced in a study of shared clonotypes between healthy human individuals. As defined, naive CD8 cells were CD45RO-negative and positively selected for CCR7, with terminally differentiated effector memory CD45RA+ cells excluded. The table came from immunoSEQ multiplex PCR; TCRdb's copy has only in-frame clones and leaves some out. The table lists roughly 890,000 clones, 85% to 95% of them singletons, with 20% to 30% in the top ten. Sequenced material: naive CD8+ T cells sorted from blood. The receptor source for this set is a man aged 30-40 years in good health.

The chain employs TRBV15 and TRBJ2-7, with D possibly matching TRBD2 (5 bases). In germline, CDR1 is LNHNV, CDR2 YYDKDF (reference sequence). Trimming left V 3 bases short and J 3 bases short, with 21 bases between. CDR3 length: 17 residues. The CDR3 loop reads CATSRPGASEGDYEQYF. The CDR3 DNA reads as TGTGCCACCAGCAGGCCAGGAGCCTCCGAGGGCGACTACGAGCAGTACTTC.

The chain is built from TRBV5-1 and TRBJ2-7; maybe TRBD1 (5 bases). The V and J ends lost 5 bases and 2 bases respectively, with 17 bases between them. The CDR3 is 15 amino acids. Germline V gives CDR1 SGHRS, CDR2 YFSETQ. The CDR3 DNA is TGCGCCAGCAGAACAGACAGATCCCGTACCTACGAGCAGTACTTC. Protein: CASRTDRSRTYEQYF.

This clone turned up a few times. The rearrangement joins TRBV14 to TRBJ2-7, with 7 nucleotides matching TRBD1. Germline loops: CDR1 SGHDN, CDR2 FVKESK. The CDR3 sequence is 13 residues long. Trimming at V came to 4 bases and at J to 2 bases, leaving 2 bases not matched to a gene. The CDR3 DNA follows: TGTGCCAGCAGCCTGGGACAGACCTACGAGCAGTACTTC. Its translation: CASSLGQTYEQYF.

This rearrangement joins TRBV5-1 to TRBJ2-1; perhaps TRBD2 as D (5 bases). With 4 bases removed from V and 4 bases from J, the gap between germline ends came to 12 bases. The CDR3 is made up of 14 amino acids. Germline CDR1 and CDR2: SGHRS and YFSETQ. The chain's CDR3 is CASSEGVHYNEQFF. As DNA, the CDR3 is TGCGCCAGCAGCGAGGGAGTTCATTACAATGAGCAGTTCTTC.

Regarding this clone: Within the sample, other DNA sequences also encode this same CDR3. The V and J genes are TRBV2 and TRBJ2-7, with D hard to call. V lost 3 bases and J lost 4, with 7 bases in between. Germline V lookup: CDR1 SNHLY, CDR2 FYNNEI. This CDR3 region has 12 residues. CDR3 sequence reads: CASSDFSYEQYF. The DNA of the CDR3 is TGTGCCAGCAGTGACTTCAGTTACGAGCAGTACTTC.

The rearrangement links TRBV28 to TRBJ1-5; D remains unclear. Trimming left V 3 bases short and J 2 bases short, with 11 bases between. CDR1 is MDHEN, CDR2 SYDVKM, per germline. This CDR3 is built from 15 residues. CDR3 in DNA: TGTGCCAGCAGTTTTATGAGGTTTGGCAATCAGCCCCAGCATTTT. Amino acids: CASSFMRFGNQPQHF.

The V call is TRBV15, the J call TRBJ2-3; perhaps TRBD2 as D (5 bases). The CDR3 consists of 16 residues. The germline V gene has CDR1 LNHNV and CDR2 YYDKDF (reference sequence). Trimming removed 1 base from V and 2 bases from J, with 13 bases in between. In DNA, the CDR3 is TGTGCCACCAGCAGAGGGCCTAGCACACACACAGATACGCAGTATTTT. It encodes CATSRGPSTHTDTQYF.

This chain uses TRBV6-6 with TRBJ2-1; 10 positions agree with TRBD2. From germline, CDR1 is MNHNY and CDR2 SVGAGI (reference sequence). With V trimmed by 4 bases and J by 8 bases, 8 bases remained unmatched. The CDR3 runs 15 residues. This CDR3 reads CASSSSTGTSDEQFF. DNA for the CDR3: TGTGCCAGCAGTTCCTCAACCGGGACTAGCGATGAGCAGTTCTTC.

The chain couples TRBV5-1 to TRBJ2-5, with D tentatively TRBD1 or TRBD2 (5 bases each). The CDR3 has 16 residues. V lost 3 bases and J 2 bases, leaving 17 bases between the germline ends. Germline V gene sequence: CDR1 SGHRS, CDR2 YFSETQ. The CDR3 is CASSSMVGDAQETQYF. The CDR3 bases are TGCGCCAGCAGCTCTATGGTAGGGGACGCACAAGAGACCCAGTACTTC.

This clone showed up just once. This same CDR3 is encoded by further DNA sequences in the sample. DNA of the CDR3: TGCGCCAGCAGCCAAGAAGGTAACAACTACGAGCAGTACTTC. Its translation: CASSQEGNNYEQYF. This chain links TRBV4-1 with TRBJ2-7; D uncertain. V was cut by 0 bases and J by 3 bases, with 9 bases left in between. There are 14 residues in the CDR3. The germline V gene has CDR1 MGHRA and CDR2 YSYEKL.

The chain joins TRBV13 to TRBJ2-1, with D tentatively TRBD2 (5 bases). V was cut by 1 base and J by 1 base, with 14 bases left in between. CDR3 size: 17 residues. Germline values: CDR1 PRHDT, CDR2 FYEKMQ (reference sequence). CDR3 sequence: CASSLEREIRSYNEQFF. Here the CDR3 DNA reads TGTGCCAGCAGCTTAGAGAGGGAGATTAGGTCCTACAATGAGCAGTTCTTC.

The chain recombines TRBV18 with TRBJ1-3, with a tentative D call TRBD1 (5 bases). V was trimmed by 0 bases and J by 2 bases, leaving 11 bases between them. Germline V gene sequence: CDR1 KGHSH, CDR2 LQKENI. CDR3 length: 16 amino acids. The chain's CDR3 is CASSPPLTETGNTIYF. DNA of the CDR3: TGTGCCAGCTCACCACCCTTGACAGAGACTGGAAACACCATATATTTT.

Turning to this clone: Other nucleotide sequences from this sample produce the same CDR3. The chain employs TRBV28 and TRBJ2-7, with D perhaps being TRBD1 or TRBD2 (5 bases each). The V gene's germline CDR1 is MDHEN and CDR2 SYDVKM. V lost 2 bases and J 5 bases, leaving 7 bases between the germline ends. There are 12 residues in the CDR3. The CDR3 region has the DNA TGTGCCAGCAGTTTACAGGGAGACGAGCAGTACTTC. It specifies CASSLQGDEQYF.

This clone appeared once. The chain joins TRBV7-9 to TRBJ2-1; 9 positions agree with TRBD2. Germline V gene sequence: CDR1 SEHNR, CDR2 FQNEAQ (reference sequence). J was trimmed by 2 bases and V by 5 bases; bases with no gene match: 7. CDR3 length: 16 amino acids. The CDR3 DNA reads TGTGCCAGCAGCCCCAATAGCGGGAGTACCTACAATGAGCAGTTCTTC. Residues: CASSPNSGSTYNEQFF.

V gene TRBV18 combines with J gene TRBJ2-3; D might be TRBD1 (5 bases). V lost 5 bases and J 4 bases, leaving 16 bases between the germline ends. The CDR3 is 15 residues long. Germline V gene lookup returns CDR1 KGHSH and CDR2 LQKENI. The chain's CDR3 is CASSEGQSNADTQYF. The CDR3 region has the DNA TGTGCCAGCTCAGAAGGACAAAGTAACGCAGATACGCAGTATTTT. The whole variable domain, remainder taken from reference TRBV18 and TRBJ2-3, is NAGVMQNPRHLVRRRGQEARLRCSPMKGHSHVYWYRQLPEEGLKFMVYLQKENIIDESGMPKERFSAEFPKEGPSILRIQQVVRGDSAAYFCASSEGQSNADTQYFGPGTRLTVL.

This sequence joins TRBV7-9 and TRBJ2-7; D remains ambiguous. Germline-derived CDR1 and CDR2 are SEHNR and FQNEAQ (reference sequence). This CDR3 has 13 amino acids. The V end was cut by 5 bases, the J end by 2 bases, with 10 bases between. The CDR3 DNA reads as TGTGCCAGCAGCCAACCACCTCCCTACGAGCAGTACTTC. Its protein is CASSQPPPYEQYF.

J is TRBJ2-3 and V is TRBV4-3; the match to TRBD1 covers 7 bases. This CDR3 is built from 15 residues. Unmatched junction bases numbered 4, after V lost 0 bases and J lost 4 bases. Per the germline V gene, CDR1 is LGHNA and CDR2 is YSLEER. The CDR3 loop is CASSQEQGFADTQYF. As DNA, the CDR3 is TGCGCCAGCAGCCAAGAACAGGGGTTTGCAGATACGCAGTATTTT.

On this clone: Additional DNA sequences in this sample encode the identical CDR3. The V call is TRBV27, the J call TRBJ2-7; D not certain. The germline V and J ends were trimmed by 5 bases and 3 bases, with 5 bases remaining between them. The CDR3 totals 11 residues. Per germline, CDR1 MNHEY and CDR2 SMNVEV (reference sequence). The CDR3 loop is CASSLLYEQYF. The DNA of the CDR3 is TGTGCCAGCAGTCTTCTCTACGAGCAGTACTTC.

This rearrangement joins TRBV9 to TRBJ2-2; tentative D call: TRBD2 (6 bases). V was pared by 0 bases and J by 1 base, with 10 bases between. This CDR3 region has 16 residues. Per the germline V gene, CDR1 is SGDLS and CDR2 is YYNGEE. Here the CDR3 DNA reads TGTGCCAGCAGCGTAGTAGGGACTGAGAACACCGGGGAGCTGTTTTTT. Translation gives CASSVVGTENTGELFF.

The chain links TRBV6-6 to TRBJ2-7; possible D gene TRBD2, 6 bases. Germline CDR1 reads MNHNY; CDR2 reads SVGAGI (reference sequence). CDR3 length equals 13 residues. The V end was cut by 5 bases, the J end by 4 bases, with 12 bases between. The CDR3 nucleotides are TGTGCCAGCAGTGCCGGGAGTGGGTACGAGCAGTACTTC. This translates into CASSAGSGYEQYF.

This chain joins TRBV21-1 and TRBJ2-7; the DNA was not used to check the table's D call, TRBD2. TRBV21-1 is a listed pseudogene. The CDR3 length is 15 residues. CDR3 sequence: CASSTWTRRTYEQYF. The CDR3 region has the DNA TGTGCCAGCAGCACCTGGACTAGACGGACCTACGAGCAGTACTTC.

The chain is built from TRBV27 and TRBJ1-5; no clear D gene. The CDR3 is made up of 14 amino acids. Germline V CDR1 and CDR2: MNHEY, SMNVEV (reference sequence). Trimming removed 2 bases at V and 4 bases at J, with 9 bases between. The CDR3 nucleotides are TGTGCCAGCAGTTTAGGCAAAGGGAATCAGCCCCAGCATTTT. Translation gives CASSLGKGNQPQHF.

V gene TRBV27 combines with J gene TRBJ2-7; 11 bases line up with TRBD1. With V trimmed by 2 bases and J by 6 bases, 3 bases remained unmatched. The germline CDR1 and CDR2 sequences are MNHEY and SMNVEV (reference sequence). CDR3 length: 14 residues. The CDR3 DNA reads TGTGCCAGCAGTTTAGGACAGGGGGCGGCCGAGCAGTACTTC. As protein: CASSLGQGAAEQYF.